This T cell receptor (beta chain) was observed in a study of beta chain features in type 1 diabetes. Study in general: Over all samples combined, some 110 million sorted cells were examined.

Regarding the study as a whole: Fewer junction insertions and more nucleotide deletions appeared in type 1 diabetes patients. The influence of HLA type on TCRB rearrangement stayed undetermined. Researchers report that Type 1 diabetes patients had moderately but significantly shorter TCRB CDR3s across all four CD4+ subsets.

Concerning this clone itself: The antigen is not known.

The sequenced template was cDNA made from the entire isolated RNA. Sequencing used immunoSEQ multiplex PCR; TCRdb keeps in-frame clones, though not all of them. The table has about 700,000 clones, about an eighth seen once. A CD45RO/CCR7/CD25/CD127/CD95/CD27 panel sorted naive, central memory, regulatory and stem cell-like memory CD4+ cells. This TCR was recovered from a man younger than 35 with type 1 diabetes. The source material was naive CD4+ T cells from blood.

CDR3 in DNA: TGTGCCAGCAGCTTAGCTCAGACTAGTTTGGAGACCCAGTACTTC. This gives the protein CASSLAQTSLETQYF. This chain uses TRBV7-9 with TRBJ2-5, with D perhaps matching TRBD2 (6 bases). V was cut by 0 bases and J by 5 bases, with 13 bases left in between. There are 15 residues in the CDR3. CDR1 is SEHNR, CDR2 FQNEAQ, per germline (reference sequence).